These T cell receptor beta chains were read from a single sample in a study of T cell repertoires in cytomegalovirus infection. One entry per CDR3 protein, called by TCRdb with MiXCR from the reads. This repertoire shows about 260,000 distinct CDR3 sequences, less than 9.5% found once; its top ten account for over 12%. The sample taken for sequencing was PBMCs. The receptor source for this set is a human donor in good health (CMV status not recorded). Some clones in this sample may be carry-over from other donors' samples. Each CDR3 is given without its conserved first and last residue. Not all rows give a size; the values are once, few, many and, for expanded clones, a class.

j_call v_call clone_size cdr3_aa
TRBJ1-6 TRBV20-1 once SARDVGTRNSPLH
TRBJ1-2 TRBV19 few ASSPTGGARGYT
TRBJ1-5 TRBV7-9 many ASSPWDRGNQPQH
TRBJ1-2 TRBV7-9 many ASSSSDREGYGYT
TRBJ1-1 TRBV10-3 many AISASGTDTEAF
TRBJ2-4 TRBV7-2 many ASSLTGGGAKNIQY
TRBJ2-7 TRBV6-5 many ASSYSNAGSYEQY
TRBJ2-1 TRBV28 many ASSSPATGGNNEQF
TRBJ2-7 TRBV7-2 many ASSFSSGRAMGEQY
TRBJ1-5 TRBV4-3 NA ASSQDPPRYGNQPQH
TRBJ1-4 TRBV7-2 many ASSPTKTRGNEKLF
TRBJ1-4 TRBV7-2 many ASSREGQAFEKLF
TRBJ1-4 TRBV28 NA ASRGDRRNEKLF
TRBJ2-1 TRBV6-2/TRBV6-3 many ASMGLAGVNEQF
TRBJ2-7 TRBV19 NA ASSISRLTGAKREQY
TRBJ2-5 TRBV7-2 many ASSPLQLQETQY
TRBJ2-7 TRBV4-3 few ASSQVWGLGAYEQY
TRBJ1-2 TRBV7-2 many ASSFQGRSYGYT
TRBJ1-5 TRBV7-8 many ASSLATGFTNQTQH
TRBJ1-2 TRBV7-2 NA ASSRTGQAGNYGYT
TRBJ2-5 TRBV11-2 once ASSTRTGAWVYQETQY
TRBJ2-7 TRBV20-1 many SARLASGGPISYEQY
TRBJ2-5 TRBV7-2 many ASTRSIAGAQETQY
TRBJ2-2 TRBV5-5 NA ASSFLSTGELF
TRBJ1-2 TRBV30 once ALLRGVDGYT
TRBJ1-5 TRBV5-5 NA ASSSGQVGNQPQH
TRBJ2-1 TRBV12-3/TRBV12-4 NA ASSWTGGPYNEQF
TRBJ2-5 TRBV7-8 many ASSLGSTGGETQY
TRBJ2-1 TRBV20-1 few SARTSFRDRALGEQF
TRBJ1-2 TRBV19 NA ASSAGAVQNYGYT
TRBJ2-2 TRBV12-3/TRBV12-4 NA ASSFTRSTGELF
TRBJ2-5 TRBV7-2 many ASIPSGGAVETQY
TRBJ1-5 TRBV6-1 NA ASSEGIARFQPQH
TRBJ2-5 TRBV7-2 many ASSLESGRRQETQY
TRBJ1-1 TRBV7-8 many ASSLDGLLSKTEAF
TRBJ1-6 TRBV7-8 many ASSLIGQESSYNSPLH
TRBJ1-1 TRBV12-3/TRBV12-4 many ASRGRMNTEAF
TRBJ1-5 TRBV7-3 many ASSLEGGRNQPQH
TRBJ2-3 TRBV20-1 few SARASGGAADTQY
TRBJ2-3 TRBV7-2 many ASSLGWATDTQY
TRBJ2-1 TRBV7-8 few ASSLAAANYNEQF
TRBJ2-1 TRBV7-3 few ASSLQGAPEQF
TRBJ2-1 TRBV5-1 NA ASSKIPTTGYNEQF
TRBJ1-1 TRBV7-3 many ASSRGTGGKSEAF
TRBJ2-5 TRBV29-1 NA SFGQGGETQY
TRBJ2-7 TRBV20-1 NA SAREEGAGYEQY
TRBJ2-2 TRBV6-2/TRBV6-3 many ASRLTGPSGELF
TRBJ2-7 TRBV6-6 few ASTRDGTFYEQY
TRBJ1-5 TRBV6-2/TRBV6-3 many ASSPTVSNQPQH
TRBJ2-7 TRBV7-2 many ASSTLLAGGTQY
TRBJ1-5 TRBV7-8 many ASSPGFRNQPQH
TRBJ1-6 TRBV7-2 many ASSLVETGSSPLH
TRBJ2-7 TRBV6-2/TRBV6-3 many ASEGIGTTASGEQY
TRBJ2-2 TRBV5-1 NA ASCRDRVTGELF
TRBJ1-1 TRBV11-2 many ASSLTRAGLNTEAF
TRBJ2-5 TRBV29-1 many SGRLAGRETQY